The 14 T cell receptor beta chains below come from one sample, sequenced in a study of beta chain features in type 1 diabetes. TCRB transcripts that were expressed got sequenced, as all of the isolated RNA had been reverse transcribed. Sequenced by immunoSEQ multiplex PCR; TCRdb stores in-frame clones only, minus some. The table has hundreds of thousands of clones, 15% to 20% seen once. Sequences were obtained from naive CD4+ T cells from blood. The receptors were gathered from a woman between 18 and 30 years old in good health.

The V call is TRBV14, the J call TRBJ2-7; D is undetermined. V dropped 1 base and J dropped 7 bases, with 14 bases sitting between them. The CDR3 contains 14 residues. CDR1 and CDR2 (germline): SGHDN, FVKESK. CDR3 sequence: CASSQVNRPWEQYF. The CDR3 DNA sequence: TGTGCCAGCAGCCAAGTTAATCGCCCGTGGGAGCAGTACTTC.

The rearrangement links TRBV4-3 to TRBJ1-2; perhaps TRBD1 as D (6 bases). With 4 bases removed from V and 5 bases from J, the gap between germline ends came to 14 bases. CDR1 and CDR2 (germline): LGHNA, YSLEER. This CDR3 has 14 amino acids. CDR3 amino acids: CASSPTGGGYGYTF. DNA for the CDR3: TGCGCCAGCAGCCCCACAGGAGGGGGGTATGGCTACACCTTC.

This clone was counted a few times. The sample holds other DNA sequences that translate to the same CDR3. The chain uses TRBV18 and TRBJ2-5; no definite D call. The CDR3 extends over 13 amino acids. Germline V gene data show CDR1 as KGHSH and CDR2 as LQKENI. V lost 5 bases and J 0 bases, leaving 7 bases between the germline ends. CDR3 in amino acids: CASSSLYQETQYF. The CDR3 DNA reads as TGTGCCAGCTCATCCCTGTACCAAGAGACCCAGTACTTC. Complete variable domain (other parts from reference TRBV18 and TRBJ2-5): NAGVMQNPRHLVRRRGQEARLRCSPMKGHSHVYWYRQLPEEGLKFMVYLQKENIIDESGMPKERFSAEFPKEGPSILRIQQVVRGDSAAYFCASSSLYQETQYFGPGTRLLVL.

This clone was detected a few times. This chain uses TRBV29-1 with TRBJ2-1, with 13 bases that match TRBD2. Germline V CDR1 and CDR2: SQVTM, ANQGSEA. The CDR3 has 16 residues. The V and J ends lost 4 bases and 2 bases, in that order; junction bases with no gene match: 5. CDR3: CSVGTSGSFTYNEQFF. For the CDR3, the DNA is TGCAGCGTTGGGACTAGCGGGAGTTTCACCTACAATGAGCAGTTCTTC.

This clone was counted between two and nine times. This chain links TRBV5-4 with TRBJ1-2; D might be TRBD1 (6 bases). The CDR3 loop spans 18 amino acids. V lost 2 bases and J lost 1, with 21 bases in between. Germline values: CDR1 SGHNT, CDR2 YYREEE (reference sequence). CDR3 in DNA: TGTGCCAGCAGCTTTCGAGTCCTGCCAGGGGAGCGTAACTATGGCTACACCTTC. Amino acid sequence: CASSFRVLPGERNYGYTF.

This clone was found a few times. V and J are TRBV5-4 and TRBJ2-5; D possibly uses TRBD1 or TRBD2 (5 bases each). Germline V gives CDR1 SGHNT, CDR2 YYREEE (reference sequence). The V gene lost 0 bases and the J gene lost 5 bases, with 14 bases spanning the gap. The CDR3 is 15 amino acids. The CDR3 bases are TGTGCCAGCAGCTTGGCCGGTGGGGGTCAGGAGACCCAGTACTTC. Protein: CASSLAGGGQETQYF.

The chain has TRBV5-1 and TRBJ2-1; 9 bases map to TRBD2. This CDR3 has 15 amino acids. From germline, CDR1 is SGHRS and CDR2 YFSETQ. After removal of 4 bases from V and 1 base from J, the junction contained 3 bases not matched to a gene. CDR3 residues: CASSVTSGSYNEQFF. CDR3 coding DNA: TGCGCCAGCAGCGTTACTAGCGGGTCCTACAATGAGCAGTTCTTC.

CDR3 bases: TGTGCCAGCAGCTCGGGGGGGACAGGCCAATGGTCCGAGCAGTACTTC. Translating gives CASSSGGTGQWSEQYF. The rearrangement uses TRBV5-4 and TRBJ2-7; the D gene could be TRBD1 or TRBD2 (8 bases each). The CDR3 has 16 residues. V lost 3 bases and J 6 bases, leaving 22 bases between the germline ends. CDR1 is SGHNT, CDR2 YYREEE, per germline (reference sequence).

In its sample, this clone was seen a few times. The CDR3 DNA sequence: TGTGCCAGCAGTTTCCGCGGCAGGGGGGAAGTCGAGCAGTACTTC. Its protein product is CASSFRGRGEVEQYF. V gene TRBV28 combines with J gene TRBJ2-7, with a possible D match to TRBD1 (7 bases). This CDR3 has 15 amino acids. V lost 3 bases and J lost 6, with 18 bases in between. Germline CDR1 is MDHEN and CDR2 is SYDVKM.

This clone was observed a few times. The V and J genes are TRBV7-2 and TRBJ1-5, with D possibly being TRBD1 (5 bases). This CDR3 has 14 residues. Germline loops: CDR1 SGHTA, CDR2 FQGNSA. V lost 5 bases, J lost 7 bases, and 15 bases lay in between. CDR3 coding DNA: TGTGCCAGCAGCCTCGGACAACTAGGGCAGCCCCAGCATTTT. It translates to CASSLGQLGQPQHF.

This clone was counted ten times or more. The chain carries TRBV14 and TRBJ2-4; D remains unclear. Germline V gene sequence: CDR1 SGHDN, CDR2 FVKESK. The CDR3 runs to 12 residues. The V end lost 2 bases, the J end lost 9 bases, and 8 bases lay between the germline ends. The CDR3 loop is CASSQLLGIQYF. In DNA form, the CDR3 reads TGTGCCAGCAGCCAATTGCTCGGCATTCAGTACTTC.

The CDR3 region is CASSGLLAQQNEQFF. The CDR3 nucleotides read TGTGCCAGTAGTGGGTTGCTAGCGCAACAGAATGAGCAGTTCTTC. This rearrangement joins TRBV19 to TRBJ2-1, with TRBD2 as a possible D gene (6 bases). From germline, CDR1 is LNHDA and CDR2 SQIVND (reference sequence). V was clipped by 5 bases and J by 7 bases, with 18 bases between them. There are 15 residues in the CDR3.

The chain has TRBV11-1 and TRBJ1-2, with 9 positions matching TRBD1. CDR3 length: 15 amino acids. Germline V CDR1 and CDR2: SGHAT, FQDESV (reference sequence). With 6 bases clipped from V and 4 bases from J, the junction kept 9 bases outside the gene matches. In nucleotides, the CDR3 is TGTGCCAGCAGTTCAACCGGGACAGGGACCTATGGCTACACCTTC. Its translation is CASSSTGTGTYGYTF.

The CDR3 protein is CASTRPGLGVTGELFF. The CDR3 DNA is TGTGCCAGCACCCGACCGGGACTAGGGGTGACCGGGGAGCTGTTTTTT. This rearrangement joins TRBV7-8 to TRBJ2-2, with TRBD2 matching over 8 bases. There are 16 residues in the CDR3. The V and J ends lost 7 bases and 5 bases, in that order; junction bases with no gene match: 12. In germline, CDR1 is SGHVS, CDR2 FQNEAQ.